This T cell receptor beta chain stems from a study of shared clonotypes between healthy human individuals. Overall study results and limits: Sampling used blood alone; tissue repertoires probably differ.

Sorted-subset replicate PCRs used 200 ng DNA, approximately 33,000 T cell genomes. Generated by immunoSEQ multiplex PCR, the TCRdb table keeps only in-frame clones and is missing some. The sample yields around 600,000 clones, 85% to 95% seen once. As defined, naive CD8 cells were CD45RO-negative and positively selected for CCR7, with terminally differentiated effector memory CD45RA+ cells excluded. CDR3 size: 15 residues. Germline values: CDR1 MDHEN, CDR2 SYDVKM. Trimming left V 3 bases short and J 2 bases short, with 8 bases between. On this clone itself: Its antigen is undetermined.

The rearrangement joins TRBV28 to TRBJ2-6; D unresolved. Material for sequencing was naive CD8+ T cells sorted from blood. The TCR originated in a woman aged 30 to 39 in good health. This chain's CDR3 is CASSFRVTGANVLTF. CDR3 bases: TGTGCCAGCAGTTTTAGGGTTACTGGGGCCAACGTCCTGACTTTC.